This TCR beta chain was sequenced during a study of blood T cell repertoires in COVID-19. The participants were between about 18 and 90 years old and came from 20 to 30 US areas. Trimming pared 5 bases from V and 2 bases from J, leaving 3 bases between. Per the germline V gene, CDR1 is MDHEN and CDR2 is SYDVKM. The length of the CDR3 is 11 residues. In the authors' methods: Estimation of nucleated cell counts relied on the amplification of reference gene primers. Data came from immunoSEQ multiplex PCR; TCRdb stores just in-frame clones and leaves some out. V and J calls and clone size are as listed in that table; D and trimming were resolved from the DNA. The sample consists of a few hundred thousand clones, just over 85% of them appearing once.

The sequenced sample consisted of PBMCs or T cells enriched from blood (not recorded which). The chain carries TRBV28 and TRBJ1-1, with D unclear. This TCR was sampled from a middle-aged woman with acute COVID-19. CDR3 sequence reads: CASSGNTEAFF. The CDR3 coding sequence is TGTGCCAGCAGTGGCAACACTGAAGCTTTCTTT.